This TCR beta chain appears in the sequencing data of a study of T cell responses to AZD1222 COVID-19 vaccine (dated by TCRdb to about 2021). About the full investigation: AZD1222 recipients with second doses at about 4 weeks or about 12 weeks were pooled, because spike-specific TCR depth and breadth did not differ between schedules. TCR sequencing covered approximately 230 trial participants: 207 given two doses of AZD1222 and 26 given two doses of MenACWY control vaccine. Trial participants were enrolled by age into 18-55, 56-69 and 70-plus year subgroups, with approximately 150, 30 and 60 TCR-sequenced participants respectively.

This clone was observed once. Its specific antigen is unknown. Base qualities are not recorded, but no much larger clone differs from it by a single base. The CDR3 regions of human TCRbeta chains were subjected to immunosequencing. The authors' analysis ran thus. Repertoire TCRs were checked for matches against a reference library of SARS-CoV-2-specific TCRs that had been generated using the MIRA antigen-specificity platform. Breadth was defined as the fraction of unique TCRs that were SARS-CoV-2-associated. Depth was defined as the fraction of total T cells that were SARS-CoV-2-associated. Using the MIRA data, every spike-specific TCR was mapped to the spike region that the TCR reacted to and assigned to either a CD4 or a CD8 class. Log10-transformed breadth and depth values were compared by one-way ANOVA with Sidak's multiple comparisons tests. TCRdb took this table from immuneACCESS and kept in-frame rearrangements with V and J called. Such tables lack part of the clones; where checked against another copy, unresolved V genes explain under half of the gap, and the rest is unexplained. The DNA gave D and trimming, while V, J and clone size come from that table. This sample comprises 200,000 to 300,000 clones, just over 90% of them detected only once. The ten largest clonotypes hold less than 0.6% of the sample.

In the paper's terms, the time point label means: baseline before first vaccination. Vaccinee samples came from UK trials COV001 and COV002, including a single-blind randomized controlled phase 2/3 trial of AZD1222 (ChAdOx1 nCoV-19) in healthy adults. For TCRbeta chain sequencing, PBMC samples were collected from trial participants at day 0 and at day 28 after the second dose. The study at large found these results: Only 5 to 7 AZD1222 recipients were SARS-CoV-2 seropositive at baseline, limiting conclusions about previously exposed vaccinees. A significant rise in spike-specific TCR breadth and depth was observed after two AZD1222 doses relative to day 0 and relative to MenACWY recipients. Reportedly, close to half of the unique spike-specific TCRs recognized epitopes lying outside the regions that are mutated in the B.1.351 and B.1.1.7 variants. In the small 56-69-year group, the increase in depth fell short of significance, most likely because of low power. Vaccine-associated CD4 TCRs spanned the whole spike protein, with dominant responses in regions 160-218 and 743-854. Participants were mostly white British, with more females than males. The authors suggested clonal diversity may have been underestimated. Because no day 14 peak-response samples were available, the repertoires could be characterized only after the peak T cell response.

The sequencing here drew on peripheral blood, taken on day 0 of AZD1222 vaccination. The receptor's source is an adult in good health.

Read as DNA, the sequence is TGTGCCAGCAGGCTACAGACCTATGGCTACACCTTC. Its protein product is CASRLQTYGYTF. Recombination joined TRBV12-3 or TRBV12-4 with TRBJ1-2; the D gene assignment is ambiguous. V gives up 6 bases and J gives up 4 bases, and the segment between their germline ends measures 9 bases. Including the terminal cysteine and phenylalanine, the CDR3 comprises 12 residues. The only DNA kept is the CDR3, 36 bases in frame from the first base.